Presented here are 11 T cell receptor beta chains from one specimen sequenced in a study of blood T cell repertoires in COVID-19. TCRdb keeps only in-frame clones here, not all; method: immunoSEQ multiplex PCR. The sample has just over 300,000 clones; 65% to 90% are singletons. The source material was PBMCs or T cells enriched from blood (not recorded which). The receptors come from a man aged 30-40 years who had recovered from COVID-19.

This chain joins TRBV6-1 and TRBJ1-5; a possible D gene is TRBD1 (6 bases). The length of the CDR3 is 14 residues. From germline, CDR1 is MNHNS and CDR2 SASEGT. Trimming took 3 bases from V and 2 from J, leaving 8 bases between them. CDR3 DNA: TGTGCCAGCAGTGATTCAGGGGGCAATCAGCCCCAGCATTTT. Protein sequence: CASSDSGGNQPQHF.

Concerning this clone itself: Other nucleotide sequences from this sample produce the same CDR3. This chain links TRBV27 with TRBJ1-1; D gene ambiguous. Per germline, CDR1 MNHEY and CDR2 SMNVEV (reference sequence). The CDR3 consists of 13 residues. With 5 bases removed from V and 1 base from J, the gap between germline ends came to 8 bases. The CDR3 DNA follows: TGTGCCAGCAGTCCCAGACAGAACACTGAAGCTTTCTTT. It encodes CASSPRQNTEAFF.

The rearrangement joins TRBV27 to TRBJ1-1; no reliable D call. Deletions cut 7 bases from V and 1 base from J, with 10 bases between. This CDR3 has 13 amino acids. The germline gives CDR1 MNHEY, CDR2 SMNVEV (reference sequence). CDR3 nucleotides: TGTGCCAGCAAGAGGGCGGCGAACACTGAAGCTTTCTTT. Translated, it gives CASKRAANTEAFF.

The chain's CDR3 is CASSQEGRADTGELFF. In DNA form, the CDR3 reads TGTGCCAGCAGCCAAGAAGGCAGGGCGGACACCGGGGAGCTGTTTTTT. The genes are TRBV4-2 and TRBJ2-2; perhaps TRBD1 as D (5 bases). There are 16 residues in the CDR3. The germline V gene has CDR1 LGHNA and CDR2 YNFKEQ. V was trimmed by 0 bases and J by 3 bases, leaving 11 bases between them.

The J gene is TRBJ1-2, the V gene TRBV4-2; TRBD1 might be the D (6 bases). CDR1 and CDR2 (germline): LGHNA, YNFKEQ. The ends were cut back, 5 bases at V and 2 bases at J, with 24 bases in the middle. The CDR3 is made up of 18 amino acids. The CDR3: CASSEASLVLQGNYGYTF. The CDR3 DNA follows: TGTGCCAGCAGCGAAGCATCCTTAGTTCTGCAGGGGAACTATGGCTACACCTTC.

The chain uses TRBV6-5 and TRBJ1-2; 10 nucleotides agree with TRBD1. Germline loops: CDR1 MNHEY, CDR2 SVGAGI. Losses at the gene ends were 6 bases for V and 7 bases for J; bases not matched to a gene: 8. The CDR3 consists of 14 residues. The CDR3 sequence: CASSFRTGGSGYTF. In DNA, the CDR3 is TGTGCCAGCAGCTTCAGGACAGGGGGATCTGGCTACACCTTC.

V is TRBV24-1 and J is TRBJ2-1; 11 nucleotides agree with TRBD2. This CDR3 has 16 residues. J lost 9 bases, V lost 4 bases, and 10 bases had no gene match. Germline V lookup: CDR1 KGHDR, CDR2 SFDVKD. In nucleotides, the CDR3 is TGTGCCACCAGTGACGTAACTAGCGGGAGTACGAGTGAGCAGTTCTTC. Its protein is CATSDVTSGSTSEQFF.

On this clone: Different DNA sequences within this sample yield the same CDR3. The rearrangement joins TRBV5-1 to TRBJ1-2, with D hard to call. Trimming took off 0 bases at V and 2 bases at J, with 8 bases between the two ends. This CDR3 has 14 amino acids. Per germline, CDR1 SGHRS and CDR2 YFSETQ. CDR3 DNA sequence: TGCGCCAGCAGCTTGGAATCGGGGAACTATGGCTACACCTTC. It specifies CASSLESGNYGYTF.

The J gene is TRBJ1-2, the V gene TRBV5-4; TRBD1 aligns across 7 bases. The CDR3 spans 17 residues. Trimming cost V 6 bases and J 8 bases; bases outside gene matches: 22. Per germline, CDR1 SGHNT and CDR2 YYREEE (reference sequence). CDR3 in amino acids: CASKPSGQSTIPGGYTF. CDR3 DNA: TGTGCCAGCAAACCCTCGGGACAGTCCACTATCCCAGGGGGCTACACCTTC.

The chain couples TRBV27 to TRBJ2-2; 9 bases align to TRBD1. V gave up 4 bases and J gave up 5 bases; unmatched junction bases: 5. This CDR3 spans 15 amino acids. From germline, CDR1 is MNHEY and CDR2 SMNVEV (reference sequence). This chain's CDR3 is CASSYRDRATGELFF. In nucleotides, the CDR3 is TGTGCCAGCAGTTACCGGGACAGGGCGACCGGGGAGCTGTTTTTT.

The gene calls are TRBV28 and TRBJ1-1, with unresolved D. CDR1 MDHEN and CDR2 SYDVKM come from the germline V gene. With 9 bases removed from V and 4 bases from J, the gap between germline ends came to 9 bases. The CDR3 runs 11 residues. CDR3 bases: TGTGCCAGTAAATCGTTCACTGAAGCTTTCTTT. Protein: CASKSFTEAFF.